This TCR beta chain was obtained from a study of tumor-infiltrating lymphocytes in primary liver carcinoma. Study information: Staging of the tumors gave T1-T3 N0M0, with widths of 4.2 to 10 cm.

The V and J ends lost 5 bases and 4 bases respectively, with 14 bases between them. CDR1 SGHAT and CDR2 FQNNGV come from the germline V gene. This CDR3 spans 15 amino acids. In its sample, this clonotype was seen a few times. The antigen remains undetermined. The source material, about 18-31 mg of unsorted bulk tissue, was used to co-extract RNA and DNA. Tumor samples each held over 80% viable tumor cells. Overall study findings and caveats: Tumor top-250-clone fractions significantly exceeded those of blood (p = 0.039). A fraction of only about 7.5-24% of top clones appeared in all five tumor regions.

Using a constant-region primer together with ProtoScript II reverse transcriptase, TCR beta cDNA was made from 450 to 600 ng of total RNA. Sequencing libraries for TCR beta derived from three nested multiplex PCR rounds that used slightly modified ARM-PCR. Primers for the first two PCR rounds were TRBV1-TRBV30 forward primers and a C-beta reverse primer (roughly 10 cycles per round). Via MiXCR, TCRdb re-called the multiplex PCR reads, giving one row per CDR3 protein. The sample records 84,000 or so distinct CDR3 sequences, 72% being singletons. This chain connects TRBV11-2 to TRBJ1-4; D is uncertain. This receptor was taken from a man aged 35 to 55 with primary liver carcinoma and hepatitis B virus infection. Input material: liver tumor tissue from sampling region 1. Noted subset: tumor region T1, superior pole. CDR3 region: CASSIVRRGNEKLFF. The CDR3 nucleotides are TGTGCCAGCAGCATCGTCAGGCGTGGTAATGAAAAACTGTTTTTT.